The entry below describes one TCR beta chain. Its antigen is not identified. Assay used: immunoSEQ multiplex PCR; TCRdb lists only in-frame clones, some missing. The table has over 50,000 clones, 75% to 90% seen once. The data are from a study of Tregs in tolerant kidney transplant recipients. Points from the study as a whole: Some patients' samples used different primers over time, so nucleotide sequences weren't comparable. This study did not directly address biological reproducibility.

Thawed PBMCs were rested overnight at 37°C with around 200 IU/ml IL-2 before regulatory T cell sorting. Per germline, CDR1 MGHRA and CDR2 YSYEKL. The CDR3 runs to 11 residues. Trimming stripped 4 bases from V and 3 bases from J, with 4 bases between. The material was Tregs from blood, obtained before the transplant. The TCR originated in a human donor who received a combined kidney and bone marrow transplant. The chain couples TRBV4-1 to TRBJ2-7; D not resolved. The CDR3 sequence: CASSPGYEQYF. The CDR3 bases are TGCGCCAGCAGCCCCGGCTACGAGCAGTACTTC.